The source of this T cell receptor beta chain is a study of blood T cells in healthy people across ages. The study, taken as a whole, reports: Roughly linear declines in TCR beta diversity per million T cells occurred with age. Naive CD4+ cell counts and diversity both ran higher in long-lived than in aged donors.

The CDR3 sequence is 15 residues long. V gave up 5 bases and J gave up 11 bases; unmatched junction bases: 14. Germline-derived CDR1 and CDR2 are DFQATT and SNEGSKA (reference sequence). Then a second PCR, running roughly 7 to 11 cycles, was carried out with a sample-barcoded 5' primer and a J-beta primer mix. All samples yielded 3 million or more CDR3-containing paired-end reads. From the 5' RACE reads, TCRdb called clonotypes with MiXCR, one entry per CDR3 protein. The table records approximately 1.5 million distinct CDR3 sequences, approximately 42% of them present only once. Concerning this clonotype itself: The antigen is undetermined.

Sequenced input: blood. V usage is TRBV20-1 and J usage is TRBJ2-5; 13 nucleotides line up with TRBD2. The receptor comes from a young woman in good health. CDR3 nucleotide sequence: TGCAGTGCTCTCAAACTAGCGGGGGGGCCCAATGAGCAGTACTTC. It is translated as CSALKLAGGPNEQYF.